Each of the 18 T cell receptor beta chains below was sequenced from the same sample in a study of response to subunit inactivated influenza vaccine. TCRdb ran MiXCR on the RT-PCR reads and lists one entry per CDR3 protein. The sample consists of some 480,000 distinct CDR3 sequences, approximately 9.9% of them appearing once. The sample was PBMCs from blood, taken roughly 46 days after vaccination. The receptors were gathered from a man in his fifties or sixties who received an inactivated influenza vaccine.

At least ten counts were recorded for this clonotype. In DNA form, the CDR3 reads TGTGCCAGCAGTCGTCCCGGGACAGGAACCTACGAGCAGTACTTC. It codes for CASSRPGTGTYEQYF. J is TRBJ2-7 and V is TRBV12-3 or TRBV12-4, with TRBD1 matching over 8 bases. Trimming cost V 5 bases and J 2 bases; bases outside gene matches: 8. The CDR3 extends over 15 amino acids.

The chain employs TRBV6-2 or TRBV6-3 and TRBJ1-5; D is perhaps TRBD1 (6 bases). V was pared by 7 bases and J by 4 bases, with 11 bases between. CDR3 length equals 13 residues. Germline CDR1 and CDR2: MNHEY and SVGEGT. The CDR3 loop is CASTTQGNQPQHF. The CDR3 DNA reads as TGTGCCAGCACCACCCAGGGGAATCAGCCCCAGCATTTT.

The chain carries TRBV20-1 and TRBJ1-4, with D uncertain. V was clipped by 0 bases and J by 8 bases, with 13 bases between them. The CDR3 extends over 14 amino acids. Germline V gene lookup returns CDR1 DFQATT and CDR2 SNEGSKA (reference sequence). CDR3 nucleotide sequence: TGCAGTGCTAGAGATCAAGGTCTTGACGAAAAACTGTTTTTT. This translates into CSARDQGLDEKLFF.

In this sample, this clonotype turned up many times. The gene calls are TRBV12-3 or TRBV12-4 and TRBJ2-7, with TRBD1 matching 7 bases. The trim removed 6 bases at V and 1 base at J, leaving 9 bases unmatched. CDR3 length: 15 amino acids. DNA of the CDR3: TGTGCCAGCAGGCCGACAGGGCGAGGGTCCTACGAGCAGTACTTC. Protein: CASRPTGRGSYEQYF.

The chain links TRBV5-1 to TRBJ2-1; 11 nucleotides align to TRBD2. The ends lost 0 bases at V and 8 bases at J; junction bases unmatched: 7. CDR3 length equals 16 residues. Germline V gene data show CDR1 as SGHRS and CDR2 as YFSETQ. CDR3 amino acids: CASSLGVAGGKDEQFF. The CDR3 DNA follows: TGCGCCAGCAGCTTGGGAGTAGCGGGAGGGAAGGATGAGCAGTTCTTC.

V and J are TRBV7-9 and TRBJ2-7, with D perhaps matching TRBD2 (5 bases). This CDR3 has 14 amino acids. Germline V lookup: CDR1 SEHNR, CDR2 FQNEAQ (reference sequence). Trimming removed 0 bases from V and 3 bases from J, with 9 bases in between. CDR3 loop: CASSLAGSGYEQYF. CDR3 coding DNA: TGTGCCAGCAGCTTAGCGGGGAGTGGCTACGAGCAGTACTTC.

A few counts support this clonotype. This chain uses TRBV7-2 with TRBJ1-1; 9 bases line up with TRBD1. Germline V gene data show CDR1 as SGHTA and CDR2 as FQGNSA. CDR3 length: 14 amino acids. V trimming: 5 bases; J trimming: 1 base; junction bases outside the gene matches: 2. The CDR3 nucleotides read TGTGCCAGCAGCCGACAGGGGGGGAACACTGAAGCTTTCTTT. This sequence encodes CASSRQGGNTEAFF.

The chain couples TRBV5-1 to TRBJ2-7; TRBD2 might be the D (6 bases). CDR3 length equals 15 residues. Germline-derived CDR1 and CDR2 are SGHRS and YFSETQ. Between the trimmed V and J ends, which lost 2 bases and 0 bases, there was a span of 12 bases. This CDR3 is CASSLTGTPSYEQYF. CDR3 sequence (DNA): TGCGCCAGCAGCTTAACCGGGACTCCCTCCTACGAGCAGTACTTC. The full variable domain, rest sourced from reference TRBV5-1 and TRBJ2-7, is KAGVTQTPRYLIKTRGQQVTLSCSPISGHRSVSWYQQTPGQGLQFLFEYFSETQRNKGNFPGRFSGRQFSNSRSEMNVSTLELGDSALYLCASSLTGTPSYEQYFGPGTRLTVT.

This clonotype was picked up a small number of times. The gene calls are TRBV7-2 and TRBJ1-2, with 8 bases fitting TRBD1. Germline CDR1 is SGHTA and CDR2 is FQGNSA. With V trimmed by 4 bases and J by 8 bases, 3 bases remained unmatched. The CDR3 runs to 12 residues. The CDR3 DNA sequence: TGTGCCAGCAGCTCAGGGGGCCGGGGCTACACCTTC. Translating gives CASSSGGRGYTF.

This clonotype was counted a few times. This chain links TRBV11-2 with TRBJ2-1, with D hard to call. With 2 bases removed from V and 8 bases from J, the gap between germline ends came to 7 bases. The V gene's germline CDR1 is SGHAT and CDR2 FQNNGV. The CDR3 runs 12 residues. The CDR3: CASSLSVHEQFF. DNA for the CDR3: TGTGCCAGCAGCTTAAGCGTCCATGAGCAGTTCTTC.

This clonotype was counted ten times or more. The chain is built from TRBV4-1 and TRBJ2-7; 8 bases are a match to TRBD2. Unmatched junction bases numbered 18, after V lost 6 bases and J lost 2 bases. The CDR3 is 18 amino acids. CDR1 is MGHRA and CDR2 is YSYEKL in the germline V gene. CDR3 nucleotide sequence: TGCGCCAGCAGGCCGGCCTTAGCGGGACTAGTACTCCCCTACGAGCAGTACTTC. Residues: CASRPALAGLVLPYEQYF.

The chain carries TRBV7-3 and TRBJ2-3; TRBD2 agrees at 9 bases. Trimming cost V 2 bases and J 1 base; bases outside gene matches: 4. Germline V gene lookup returns CDR1 SGHTA and CDR2 FQGTGA. This CDR3 contains 16 residues. The CDR3: CASSLLPSGGTDTQYF. CDR3 DNA sequence: TGTGCCAGCAGCTTACTCCCTAGCGGGGGCACAGATACGCAGTATTTT.

Many counts were recorded for this clonotype. The chain combines TRBV5-1 with TRBJ2-3, with 8 positions matching TRBD2. V lost 0 bases to trimming and J lost 2 bases; unmatched junction nucleotides: 8. Per the germline V gene, CDR1 is SGHRS and CDR2 is YFSETQ. There are 17 residues in the CDR3. CDR3 DNA: TGCGCCAGCAGCTTGGCCTGGAGCGGGGGAAACACAGATACGCAGTATTTT. It specifies CASSLAWSGGNTDTQYF.

Only a few counts were recorded for this clonotype. This chain links TRBV6-5 with TRBJ1-6; D is uncertain. Germline CDR1 reads MNHEY; CDR2 reads SVGAGI. V gave up 2 bases and J gave up 6 bases, with 11 bases separating them. The CDR3 consists of 15 residues. CDR3: CASSYDPASNSPLHF. In nucleotides, the CDR3 is TGTGCCAGCAGTTACGACCCCGCGAGTAATTCACCCCTCCACTTT.

This clonotype was seen more than once but under ten times. The chain joins TRBV5-1 to TRBJ1-2; 9 nucleotides agree with TRBD1. Germline V lookup: CDR1 SGHRS, CDR2 YFSETQ. The CDR3 is made up of 16 amino acids. V lost 2 bases to trimming and J lost 4 bases; unmatched junction nucleotides: 9. CDR3 DNA sequence: TGCGCCAGCAGCTTTTCTACAGGGGGCAAGGTCTATGGCTACACCTTC. Protein product: CASSFSTGGKVYGYTF. Filled out from reference TRBV5-1 and TRBJ1-2, the complete variable domain reads KAGVTQTPRYLIKTRGQQVTLSCSPISGHRSVSWYQQTPGQGLQFLFEYFSETQRNKGNFPGRFSGRQFSNSRSEMNVSTLELGDSALYLCASSFSTGGKVYGYTFGSGTRLTVV.

Regarding this clonotype: Sequence at one end of the junction differs from germline and may be a read error. The J gene is TRBJ2-5, the V gene TRBV20-1, with 12 positions matching TRBD2. This CDR3 is built from 16 residues. CDR1 is DFQATT and CDR2 is SNEGSKA in the germline V gene (reference sequence). The CDR3 region has the DNA TGCTGTGCTAGACCCGTTCTAGCGGGGGGGCAGGAGACCCAGTACTTC. Its protein is CCARPVLAGGQETQYF.

This clonotype was seen ten or more times. One junction end disagrees with the germline gene, perhaps due to a read error. V is TRBV13 and J is TRBJ2-7; 8 bases map to TRBD1. The CDR3 consists of 17 residues. CDR1 PRHDT and CDR2 FYEKMQ come from the germline V gene (reference sequence). The CDR3: CASSLGRLGQVSHEQYF. Written as DNA, the CDR3 is TGTGCCAGCAGCTTAGGCCGGTTGGGACAGGTCTCCCACGAGCAGTACTTC.

This clonotype has only a few counts. This chain links TRBV4-1 with TRBJ2-5; 8 bases are shared with TRBD1. This CDR3 contains 15 residues. Germline V gene lookup returns CDR1 MGHRA and CDR2 YSYEKL. V lost 2 bases to trimming and J lost 3 bases; unmatched junction nucleotides: 5. The CDR3 loop reads CASSQFRQGKETQYF. The CDR3 DNA is TGCGCCAGCAGCCAATTTCGACAGGGGAAAGAGACCCAGTACTTC.